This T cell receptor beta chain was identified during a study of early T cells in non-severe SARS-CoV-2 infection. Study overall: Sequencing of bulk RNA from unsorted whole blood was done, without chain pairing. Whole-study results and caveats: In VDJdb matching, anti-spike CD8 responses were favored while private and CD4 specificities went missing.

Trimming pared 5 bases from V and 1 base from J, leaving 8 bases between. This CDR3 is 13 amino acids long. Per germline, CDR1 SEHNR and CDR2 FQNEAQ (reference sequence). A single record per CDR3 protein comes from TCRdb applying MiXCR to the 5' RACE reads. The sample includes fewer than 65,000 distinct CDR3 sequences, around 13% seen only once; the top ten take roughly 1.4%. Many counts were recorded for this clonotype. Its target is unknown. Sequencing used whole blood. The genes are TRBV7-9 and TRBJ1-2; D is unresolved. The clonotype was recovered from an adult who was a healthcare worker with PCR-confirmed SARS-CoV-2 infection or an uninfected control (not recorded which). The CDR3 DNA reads TGTGCCAGCAGCAAGGACGTTAACTATGGCTACACCTTC. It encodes CASSKDVNYGYTF.